This T cell receptor beta chain was documented in a study of molecular identifiers for immune sequencing clone quantification. Study details: Replicates partitioned RNA from roughly 21,000 or 96,000 naive CD8 cells into five parts, sequencing four.

TCRdb reanalysed the PCR reads using MiXCR and keeps one entry per CDR3 protein. The sample lists around 480,000 distinct CDR3 sequences, 20% to 25% occurring once. The CDR3 loop spans 16 amino acids. Germline V gives CDR1 MNHEY, CDR2 SMNVEV (reference sequence). V was clipped by 4 bases and J by 5 bases; unmatched bases: 10. This clonotype was observed a few times. The antigen is not known. Notes on the study in general: Underestimated sizes of highly expanded clones could result from identical TCR molecules that share a barcode. Clones of above 20 RNA copies carried over 99% of effector molecules; in naive cells they carried under 1%.

This chain uses TRBV27 with TRBJ1-4; TRBD1 agrees at 7 bases. Sequencing was carried out using naive CD8+ T cells from blood, with Jurkat cell RNA spiked in. The sample's subset: FACS-sorted CD8+CD4-CCR7+CD45RA+ naive T cells. The TCR was taken from a human donor in good health. Some libraries in this study had Jurkat cell RNA spiked in. CDR3 coding DNA: TGTGCCAGCAGTTCCGAGACAGGGTCTCCGAATGAAAAACTGTTTTTT. Its translation is CASSSETGSPNEKLFF.